The TCR beta chain described here comes from a study of T-cell memory formation after mild COVID-19. Overall study context: The study found TCR clusters largely donor specific.

Study conclusions and caveats: Cross-reactive memory apparently joined, as some responding clones appeared in pre-infection memory. Largely, contracting CD4+ clones fell within CM and EM, and contracting CD8+ clones within EMRA. Clones contracting over day 15 to 85 were CD4/CD8 balanced, with later expanders leaning CD4+.

This clonotype was detected many times. The target antigen is unknown. TCRdb itself ran the 5' RACE reads through MiXCR, one entry per CDR3 protein. The sample lists around 300,000 distinct CDR3 sequences; 8% to 9% were seen once. The CDR3 is 13 residues long. V lost 5 bases to trimming and J lost 3 bases, with 8 bases between them. Germline-derived CDR1 and CDR2 are SGHTA and FQGNSA. The chain employs TRBV7-2 and TRBJ1-5; D might be TRBD1 (5 bases). The TCR was taken from a man aged 18 to 29 who had mild COVID-19 (a few samples of this study predate the infection). Cell type and time point are not known. The sample comprised PBMCs or a T cell subset sorted from them (not recorded which). The CDR3 DNA is TGTGCCAGCAGCCAGGACACCAATCAGCCCCAGCATTTT. Translating it yields CASSQDTNQPQHF.